The 10 T cell receptor beta chains presented below share a single source sample, sequenced in a study of monozygotic twins with inflammatory bowel disease. After re-calling the 5' RACE reads, TCRdb lists one entry per CDR3 protein, DNA absent. The sample has around 200,000 distinct CDR3 sequences; the top ten hold approximately 1.6%. Sequencing was carried out using blood. The receptors originated from a human donor with ulcerative colitis or Crohn's disease, or a healthy co-twin of an affected twin (not recorded which).

This chain links TRBV29-1 with TRBJ1-1. There are 14 residues in the CDR3. Germline V gene lookup returns CDR1 SQVTM and CDR2 ANQGSEA. Here the CDR3 reads CSVESRAPKVEAFF.

This sequence joins TRBV5-1 and TRBJ2-2. The CDR3 has 13 residues. Per germline, CDR1 SGHRS and CDR2 YFSETQ. Here the CDR3 reads CASSLKWAGELFF.

The V and J genes are TRBV20-1 and TRBJ1-2; the D gene TCRdb calls, TRBD1, cannot be checked with no DNA. From germline, CDR1 is DFQATT and CDR2 SNEGSKA (reference sequence). CDR3 size: 13 residues. This chain's CDR3 is CSARPTGNYGYTF.

The chain employs TRBV6-5 and TRBJ1-6; TCRdb's assignment of TRBD1 cannot be checked, as there is no DNA. Germline V gene lookup returns CDR1 MNHEY and CDR2 SVGAGI. The CDR3 extends over 17 amino acids. The CDR3 sequence is CASSTDRRGIYNSPLHF.

The chain combines TRBV10-3 with TRBJ2-3; TCRdb returns TRBD1, unconfirmable since there is no DNA. Germline V gene lookup returns CDR1 ENHRY and CDR2 SYGVKD. CDR3 length: 17 amino acids. The CDR3 here is CAIRPGQGLVSTDTQYF.

The V gene is TRBV5-1, the J gene TRBJ2-2. The germline CDR1 and CDR2 sequences are SGHRS and YFSETQ. This CDR3 has 15 residues. This CDR3 reads CASSAIEDNTGELFF.

The CDR3 is CASSTGGGNEQFF. V gene TRBV7-2 combines with J gene TRBJ2-1; TCRdb picks TRBD1, but there is no DNA to check that call. The CDR3 has 13 residues. Germline-derived CDR1 and CDR2 are SGHTA and FQGNSA.

J is TRBJ2-1 and V is TRBV6-1; TCRdb gives TRBD1 as the D gene, but with no DNA this cannot be confirmed. Germline-derived CDR1 and CDR2 are MNHNS and SASEGT. The CDR3 consists of 16 residues. The CDR3 here is CASSKTGGDSYNEQFF.

The chain links TRBV20-1 to TRBJ1-4; TCRdb calls TRBD1, which cannot be checked without DNA. The CDR3 sequence is 14 residues long. Germline assignment: CDR1 DFQATT and CDR2 SNEGSKA (reference sequence). The CDR3 loop is CSARGAATNEKLFF.

V and J are TRBV12-3 or TRBV12-4 and TRBJ2-5; the TCRdb call, TRBD1, lacks DNA for checking. This CDR3 contains 14 residues. CDR3 region: CASRVSQGRETQYF.